The sequence of this T cell receptor beta chain was determined in a study of shared clonotypes between healthy human individuals. This clone has just a few counts. Germline CDR1 reads SNHLY; CDR2 reads FYNNEI. V lost 7 bases and J lost 1, with 12 bases in between. The length of the CDR3 is 14 residues. Replicate PCRs were loaded with approximately 300 ng DNA from unsorted PBMC, about 30,000 T cell genomes. The sequenced material, unsorted PBMC DNA, was run on ten immunoSEQ deep assay plates. Some clones are missing from TCRdb's copy, which holds only in-frame ones; the method was immunoSEQ multiplex PCR. Counted here are 470,000 or so clones, approximately 82% occurring once; the ten biggest clones make up about 12%.

The clonotype comes from a woman in her thirties or forties in good health. Some clones in this sample may be carry-over from other donors' samples. The sequencing input was PBMCs. The J gene is TRBJ2-3, the V gene TRBV2, with D uncertain. The CDR3 sequence: CASKAGRGTDTQYF. The CDR3 nucleotides are TGTGCCAGCAAGGCTGGAAGGGGCACAGATACGCAGTATTTT.